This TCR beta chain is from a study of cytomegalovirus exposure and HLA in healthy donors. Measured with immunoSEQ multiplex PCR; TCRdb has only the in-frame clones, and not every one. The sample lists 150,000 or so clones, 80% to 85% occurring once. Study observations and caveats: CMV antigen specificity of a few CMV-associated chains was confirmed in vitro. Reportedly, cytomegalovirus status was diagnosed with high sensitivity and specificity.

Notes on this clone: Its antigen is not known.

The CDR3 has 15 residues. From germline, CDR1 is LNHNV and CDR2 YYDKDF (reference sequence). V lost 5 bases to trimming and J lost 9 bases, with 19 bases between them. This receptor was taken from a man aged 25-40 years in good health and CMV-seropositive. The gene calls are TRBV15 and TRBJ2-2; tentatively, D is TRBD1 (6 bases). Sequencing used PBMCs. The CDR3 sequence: CATSDKQQGTWELFF. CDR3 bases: TGTGCCACCAGCGATAAACAACAGGGTACCTGGGAGCTGTTTTTT.